Sequencing of this T cell receptor beta chain was carried out in a study of identical twins. Regarding the study as a whole: The degree of excess twin sharing was weaker in beta out-of-frame sequences.

A word on this clonotype: Antigen: not known.

One entry per CDR3 protein, called by TCRdb with MiXCR from the 5' RACE reads. The table records approximately 690,000 distinct CDR3 sequences, 5.5% to 6.5% of them present only once. V was pared by 3 bases and J by 3 bases, with 25 bases of the junction left unmatched. CDR3 size: 22 residues. From germline, CDR1 is SGHTA and CDR2 FQGNSA. This sequence originates from a man between 18 and 29 years old in good health. The sample taken for sequencing was naive T cells sorted from blood. The chain links TRBV7-2 to TRBJ2-7; TRBD2 aligns across 11 bases. The CDR3 loop reads CASSFISEPAALAGAFFYEQYF. The CDR3 DNA reads as TGTGCCAGCAGCTTTATCTCCGAACCAGCGGCACTAGCGGGAGCGTTTTTCTACGAGCAGTACTTC.